These 6 T cell receptor beta chains were sequenced from one sample in a study of OX40 agonist ivuxolimab in advanced cancers. Library creation used the immunoSEQ multiplex PCR assay. Not all clones reach the TCRdb copy of this immuneACCESS table, which keeps in-frame sequences only. Checked studies attribute under half of the gap to unresolved V genes and leave the rest unexplained. This sample gives roughly 53,000 clones in total; almost 85% of them show up just once. The biggest ten clones account for 4.5% to 5.5% of the sample. The source material was CD4+ or CD8+ T cells sorted from blood, sampled in a trial of the OX40 agonist ivuxolimab. Receptor source: an adult with an advanced solid tumor such as melanoma, head and neck, liver or kidney cancer.

This chain uses TRBV5-1 with TRBJ2-1, with 11 bases identical to TRBD2. CDR3 size: 15 residues. V lost 3 bases to trimming and J lost 4 bases; unmatched junction nucleotides: 3. From germline, CDR1 is SGHRS and CDR2 YFSETQ. The CDR3 sequence: CASSSRLAGYNEQFF. In DNA form, the CDR3 reads TGCGCCAGCAGCTCGAGACTAGCGGGGTACAATGAGCAGTTCTTC. The full variable domain, with the rest looked up from reference TRBV5-1 and TRBJ2-1, is KAGVTQTPRYLIKTRGQQVTLSCSPISGHRSVSWYQQTPGQGLQFLFEYFSETQRNKGNFPGRFSGRQFSNSRSEMNVSTLELGDSALYLCASSSRLAGYNEQFFGPGTRLTVL.

The CDR3 DNA follows: TGTGCCAGCCAGGACCCGACGTGGACCCAGTACTTC. It is translated as CASQDPTWTQYF. V usage is TRBV6-1 and J usage is TRBJ2-5; D not resolved. This CDR3 contains 12 residues. Germline-derived CDR1 and CDR2 are MNHNS and SASEGT. With 8 bases removed from V and 7 bases from J, the gap between germline ends came to 14 bases.

J is TRBJ2-7 and V is TRBV4-1; no clear D. The CDR3 is 15 amino acids. Trimming took off 1 base at V and 0 bases at J, with 10 bases between the two ends. Germline assignment: CDR1 MGHRA and CDR2 YSYEKL. The DNA for the CDR3 is TGCGCCAGCAGCCAAGGGCAGGCGAACTCCTACGAGCAGTACTTC. As protein: CASSQGQANSYEQYF.

J is TRBJ1-5 and V is TRBV28, with D perhaps TRBD1 (5 bases). V was shortened by 4 bases and J by 2 bases, with 12 bases between the two germline ends. Germline CDR1 and CDR2: MDHEN and SYDVKM. The CDR3 consists of 15 residues. The CDR3 is CASSYGARGNQPQHF. DNA for the CDR3: TGTGCCAGCAGTTACGGGGCGCGCGGCAATCAGCCCCAGCATTTT. The entire variable domain, with the rest obtained from reference TRBV28 and TRBJ1-5, is as follows: DVKVTQSSRYLVKRTGEKVFLECVQDMDHENMFWYRQDPGLGLRLIYFSYDVKMKEKGDIPEGYSVSREKKERFSLILESASTNQTSMYLCASSYGARGNQPQHFGDGTRLSIL.

In this sample, this clone turned up once. V usage is TRBV14 and J usage is TRBJ1-1; 7 bases agree with TRBD1. V lost 3 bases, J lost 10 bases, and 14 bases stayed unmatched. The germline V gene has CDR1 SGHDN and CDR2 FVKESK. The CDR3 has 15 residues. Here the CDR3 reads CASSQDHPGGAVAFF. CDR3 nucleotide sequence: TGTGCCAGCAGCCAGGACCACCCAGGGGGGGCGGTAGCTTTCTTT.

This rearrangement joins TRBV4-2 to TRBJ2-5, with 7 bases lining up with TRBD2. The CDR3 sequence is 13 residues long. Germline V lookup: CDR1 LGHNA, CDR2 YNFKEQ. V was pared by 5 bases and J by 5 bases, with 5 bases of the junction left unmatched. The CDR3 nucleotides read TGTGCCAGCAGCAGTCACGGGGGGGAGACCCAGTACTTC. As protein: CASSSHGGETQYF.